What follows describes a single T cell receptor beta chain. This record comes from a study of technical replicates of blood from a few donors. Using immunoSEQ multiplex PCR, the repertoire was profiled, and TCRdb retains in-frame clones only, with some absent. Among 75,000 to 95,000 clones listed, around 94% were seen once. This clonotype was sampled from a human donor in good health. Specimen: T cells isolated from PBMCs.

The chain's CDR3 is CASSLGRGGPPEAFF. The DNA of the CDR3 is TGCGCCAGCAGCTTGGGAAGGGGCGGTCCCCCTGAAGCTTTCTTT. The chain recombines TRBV5-1 with TRBJ1-1; a weak D match, TRBD1 (5 bases). This CDR3 is built from 15 residues. V gave up 0 bases and J gave up 6 bases, with 15 bases separating them. The germline V gene encodes CDR1 SGHRS and CDR2 YFSETQ.